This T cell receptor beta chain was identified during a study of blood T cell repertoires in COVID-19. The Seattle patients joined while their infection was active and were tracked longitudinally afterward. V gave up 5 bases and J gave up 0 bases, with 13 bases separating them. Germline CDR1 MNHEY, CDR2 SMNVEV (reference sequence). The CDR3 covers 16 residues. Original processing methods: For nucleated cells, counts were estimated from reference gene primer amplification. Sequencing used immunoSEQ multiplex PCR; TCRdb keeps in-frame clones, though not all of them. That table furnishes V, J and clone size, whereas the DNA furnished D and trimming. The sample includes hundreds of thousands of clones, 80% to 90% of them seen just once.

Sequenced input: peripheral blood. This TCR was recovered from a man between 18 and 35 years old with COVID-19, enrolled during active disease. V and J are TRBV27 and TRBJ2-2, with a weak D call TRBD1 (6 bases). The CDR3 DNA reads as TGTGCCAGCAGTCAAACCGGGACATCGAACACCGGGGAGCTGTTTTTT. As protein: CASSQTGTSNTGELFF.